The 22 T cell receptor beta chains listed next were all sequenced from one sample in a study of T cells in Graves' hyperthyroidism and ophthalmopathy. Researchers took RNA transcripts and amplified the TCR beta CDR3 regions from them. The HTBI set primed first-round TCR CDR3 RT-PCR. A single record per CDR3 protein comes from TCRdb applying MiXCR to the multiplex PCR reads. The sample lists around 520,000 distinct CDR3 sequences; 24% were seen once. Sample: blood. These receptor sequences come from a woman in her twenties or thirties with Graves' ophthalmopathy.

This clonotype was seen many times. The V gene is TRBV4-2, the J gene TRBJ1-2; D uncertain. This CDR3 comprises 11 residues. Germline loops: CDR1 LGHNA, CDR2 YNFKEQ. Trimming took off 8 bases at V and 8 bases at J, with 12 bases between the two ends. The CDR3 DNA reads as TGTGCCAGCCGTCCGATACGGGGCTACACCTTC. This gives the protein CASRPIRGYTF.

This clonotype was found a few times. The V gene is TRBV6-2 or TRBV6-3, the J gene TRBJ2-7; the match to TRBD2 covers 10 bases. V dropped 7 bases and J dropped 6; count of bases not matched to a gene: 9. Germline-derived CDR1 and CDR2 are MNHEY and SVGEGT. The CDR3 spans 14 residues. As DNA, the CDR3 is TGTGCCAGCACTCTGACAGCGGGGGGGGTCGAGCAGTACTTC. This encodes CASTLTAGGVEQYF.

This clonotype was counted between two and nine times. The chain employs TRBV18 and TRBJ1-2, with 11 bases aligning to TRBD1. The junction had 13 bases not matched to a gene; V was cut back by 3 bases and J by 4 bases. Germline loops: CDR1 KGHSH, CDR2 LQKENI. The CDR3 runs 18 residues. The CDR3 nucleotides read TGTGCCAGCTCACCGAAGCCCCGGGGACAGGGGGAGTTCTATGGCTACACCTTC. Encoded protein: CASSPKPRGQGEFYGYTF. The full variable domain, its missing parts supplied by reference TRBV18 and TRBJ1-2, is NAGVMQNPRHLVRRRGQEARLRCSPMKGHSHVYWYRQLPEEGLKFMVYLQKENIIDESGMPKERFSAEFPKEGPSILRIQQVVRGDSAAYFCASSPKPRGQGEFYGYTFGSGTRLTVV.

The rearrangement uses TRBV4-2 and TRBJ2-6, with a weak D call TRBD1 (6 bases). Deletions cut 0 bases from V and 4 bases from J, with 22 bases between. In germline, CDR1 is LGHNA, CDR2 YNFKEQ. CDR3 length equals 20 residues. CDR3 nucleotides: TGTGCCAGCAGCCAAGAACAACGGTGGGACACGGGTGTCGGGGCCAACGTCCTGACTTTC. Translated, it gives CASSQEQRWDTGVGANVLTF.

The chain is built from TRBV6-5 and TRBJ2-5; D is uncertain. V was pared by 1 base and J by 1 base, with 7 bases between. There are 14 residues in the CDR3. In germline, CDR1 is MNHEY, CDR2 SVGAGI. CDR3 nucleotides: TGTGCCAGCAGTTACTGGGAAACCCAAGAGACCCAGTACTTC. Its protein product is CASSYWETQETQYF.

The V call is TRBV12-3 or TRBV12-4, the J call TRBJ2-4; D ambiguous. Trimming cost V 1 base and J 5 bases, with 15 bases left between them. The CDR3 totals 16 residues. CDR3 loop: CASSLVHPREQNIQYF. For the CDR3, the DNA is TGTGCCAGCAGTTTAGTTCACCCAAGAGAGCAAAACATTCAGTACTTC.

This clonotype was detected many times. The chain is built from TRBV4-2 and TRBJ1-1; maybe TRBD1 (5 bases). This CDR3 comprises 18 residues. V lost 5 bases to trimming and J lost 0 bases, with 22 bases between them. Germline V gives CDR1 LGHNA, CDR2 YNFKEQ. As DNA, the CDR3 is TGTGCCAGCAGCACCGGGACGGTTTTGGGTTTCATGAACACTGAAGCTTTCTTT. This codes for CASSTGTVLGFMNTEAFF.

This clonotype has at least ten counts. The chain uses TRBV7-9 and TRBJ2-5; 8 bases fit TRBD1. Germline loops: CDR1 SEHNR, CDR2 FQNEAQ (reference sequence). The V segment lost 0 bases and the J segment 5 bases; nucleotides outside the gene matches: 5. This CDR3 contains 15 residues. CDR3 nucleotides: TGTGCCAGCAGCTTAGCGCAGGGGGCTGACGAGACCCAGTACTTC. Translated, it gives CASSLAQGADETQYF.

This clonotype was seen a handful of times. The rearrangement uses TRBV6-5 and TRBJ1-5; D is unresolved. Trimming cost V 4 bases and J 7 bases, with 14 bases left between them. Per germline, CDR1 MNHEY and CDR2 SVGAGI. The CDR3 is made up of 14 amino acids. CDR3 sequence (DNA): TGTGCCAGCAGTTGGGAGGAGGGTTACCAGCCCCAGCATTTT. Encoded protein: CASSWEEGYQPQHF.

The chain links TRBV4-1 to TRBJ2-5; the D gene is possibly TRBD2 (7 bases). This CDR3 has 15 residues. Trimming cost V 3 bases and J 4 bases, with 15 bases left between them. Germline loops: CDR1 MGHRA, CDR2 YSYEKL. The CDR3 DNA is TGCGCCAGCAGCCACGGAGGGGGGGGGCGAGAGACCCAGTACTTC. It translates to CASSHGGGGRETQYF.

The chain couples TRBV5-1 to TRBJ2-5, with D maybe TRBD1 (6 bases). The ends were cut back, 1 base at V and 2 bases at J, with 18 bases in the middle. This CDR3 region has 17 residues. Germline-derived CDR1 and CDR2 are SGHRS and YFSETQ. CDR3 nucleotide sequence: TGCGCCAGCAGCTTGAACTTTGGGCAGGGGAAACAAGAGACCCAGTACTTC. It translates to CASSLNFGQGKQETQYF.

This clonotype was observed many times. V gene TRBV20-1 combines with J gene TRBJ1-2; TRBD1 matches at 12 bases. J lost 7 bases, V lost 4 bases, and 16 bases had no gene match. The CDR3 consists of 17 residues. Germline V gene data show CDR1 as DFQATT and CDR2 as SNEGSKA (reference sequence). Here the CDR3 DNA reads TGCAGTGCTAACACCCCCGGGACAGGGGGCGTGGATGGTGGCTACACCTTC. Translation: CSANTPGTGGVDGGYTF.

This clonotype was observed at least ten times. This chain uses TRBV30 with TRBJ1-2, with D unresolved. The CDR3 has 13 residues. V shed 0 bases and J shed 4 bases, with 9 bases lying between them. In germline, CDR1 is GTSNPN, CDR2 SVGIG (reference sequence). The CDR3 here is CAWSVKGFYGYTF. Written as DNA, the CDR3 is TGTGCCTGGAGTGTAAAGGGATTCTATGGCTACACCTTC.

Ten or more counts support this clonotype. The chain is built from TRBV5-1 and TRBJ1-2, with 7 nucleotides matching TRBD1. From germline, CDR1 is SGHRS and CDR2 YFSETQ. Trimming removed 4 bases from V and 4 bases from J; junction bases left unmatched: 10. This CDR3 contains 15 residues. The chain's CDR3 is CASSEQPDRAYGYTF. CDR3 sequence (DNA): TGCGCCAGCAGCGAACAACCCGACAGGGCCTATGGCTACACCTTC. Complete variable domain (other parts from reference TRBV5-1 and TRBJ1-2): KAGVTQTPRYLIKTRGQQVTLSCSPISGHRSVSWYQQTPGQGLQFLFEYFSETQRNKGNFPGRFSGRQFSNSRSEMNVSTLELGDSALYLCASSEQPDRAYGYTFGSGTRLTVV.

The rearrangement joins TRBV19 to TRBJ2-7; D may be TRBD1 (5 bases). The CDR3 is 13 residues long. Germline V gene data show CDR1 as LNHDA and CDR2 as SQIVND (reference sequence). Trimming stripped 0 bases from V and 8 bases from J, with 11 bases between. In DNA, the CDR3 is TGTGCCAGTAGTATAGAGGACATCGGGCAGCAGTACTTC. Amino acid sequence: CASSIEDIGQQYF.

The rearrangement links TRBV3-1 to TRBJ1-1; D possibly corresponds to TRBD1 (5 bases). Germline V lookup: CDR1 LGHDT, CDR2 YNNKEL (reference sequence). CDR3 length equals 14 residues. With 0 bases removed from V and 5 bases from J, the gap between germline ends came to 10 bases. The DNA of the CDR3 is TGTGCCAGCAGCCAAGACTGGGGGGGAACTGAAGCTTTCTTT. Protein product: CASSQDWGGTEAFF.

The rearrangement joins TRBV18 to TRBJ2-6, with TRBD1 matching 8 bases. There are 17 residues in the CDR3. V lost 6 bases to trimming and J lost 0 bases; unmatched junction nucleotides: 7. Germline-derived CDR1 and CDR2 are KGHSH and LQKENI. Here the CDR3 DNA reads TGTGCCAGCTCCCCGGGACAGGTGTCCTCTGGGGCCAACGTCCTGACTTTC. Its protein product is CASSPGQVSSGANVLTF.

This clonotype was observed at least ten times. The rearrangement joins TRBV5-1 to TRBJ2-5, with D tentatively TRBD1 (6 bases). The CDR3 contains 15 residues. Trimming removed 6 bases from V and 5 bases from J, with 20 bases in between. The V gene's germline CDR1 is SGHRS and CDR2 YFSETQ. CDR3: CASILGTGWDETQYF. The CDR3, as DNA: TGCGCCAGCATCCTTGGAACAGGGTGGGACGAGACCCAGTACTTC.

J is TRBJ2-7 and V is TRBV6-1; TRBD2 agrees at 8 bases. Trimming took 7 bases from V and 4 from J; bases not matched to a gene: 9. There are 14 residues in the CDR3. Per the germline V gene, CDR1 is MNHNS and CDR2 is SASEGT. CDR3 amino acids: CASTPGGPVYEQYF. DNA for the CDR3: TGTGCCAGCACTCCGGGAGGGCCGGTATACGAGCAGTACTTC.

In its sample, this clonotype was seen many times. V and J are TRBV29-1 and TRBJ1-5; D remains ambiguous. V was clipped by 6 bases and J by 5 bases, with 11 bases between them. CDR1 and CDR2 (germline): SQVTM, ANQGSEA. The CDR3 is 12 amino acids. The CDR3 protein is CSVGELDQPQHF. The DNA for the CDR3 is TGCAGCGTCGGGGAGCTAGATCAGCCCCAGCATTTT.

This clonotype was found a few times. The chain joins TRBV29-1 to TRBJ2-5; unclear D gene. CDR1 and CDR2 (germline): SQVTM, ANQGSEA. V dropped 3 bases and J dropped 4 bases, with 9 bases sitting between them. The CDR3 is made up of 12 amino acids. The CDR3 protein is CSVDFVGETQYF. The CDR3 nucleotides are TGCAGCGTTGATTTCGTAGGAGAGACCCAGTACTTC. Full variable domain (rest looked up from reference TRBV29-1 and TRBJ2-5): SAVISQKPSRDICQRGTSLTIQCQVDSQVTMMFWYRQQPGQSLTLIATANQGSEATYESGFVIDKFPISRPNLTFSTLTVSNMSPEDSSIYLCSVDFVGETQYFGPGTRLLVL.

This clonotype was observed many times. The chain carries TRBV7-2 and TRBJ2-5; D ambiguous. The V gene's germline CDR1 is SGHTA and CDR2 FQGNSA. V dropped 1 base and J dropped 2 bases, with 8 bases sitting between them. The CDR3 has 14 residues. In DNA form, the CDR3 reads TGTGCCAGCAGCTTAGATCACGGTCAAGAGACCCAGTACTTC. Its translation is CASSLDHGQETQYF.